The T cell receptor beta chain under discussion was sequenced for a study of early T cells in non-severe SARS-CoV-2 infection. Study at large: With bulk RNA from unsorted whole blood as input, sequencing yielded unpaired chains.

The CDR3 loop spans 13 amino acids. Germline CDR1 is SQVTM and CDR2 is ANQGSEA. Trimming removed 3 bases at V and 7 bases at J, with 14 bases between. Each cDNA molecule carried a unique molecular identifier. TCRdb re-analysed the 5' RACE reads in MiXCR, keeping a single row per CDR3 protein. The table records just under 65,000 distinct CDR3 sequences, 13% of them present only once. Sample: whole blood. This chain connects TRBV29-1 to TRBJ2-3; D is unclear. The TCR comes from an adult who was a healthcare worker with PCR-confirmed SARS-CoV-2 infection or an uninfected control (not recorded which). The CDR3 sequence: CSVETCGGNTQYF. For the CDR3, the DNA is TGCAGCGTTGAGACTTGCGGTGGAAATACGCAGTATTTT.